One sample yielded the 2 T cell receptor beta chains listed below, sequenced in a study of identical twins. In TCRdb, the 5' RACE reads were re-called with MiXCR into one record per CDR3 protein. The data show nearly 650,000 distinct CDR3 sequences, roughly 6.6% seen once. These same records also appear under a second study, on yellow fever vaccine responses in identical twins.

Input material: PBMCs. The origin of the receptors is a woman younger than 35 in good health.

This clonotype was observed at least ten times. This sequence joins TRBV7-6 and TRBJ2-1; 8 bases align to TRBD1. The CDR3 loop spans 14 amino acids. Germline CDR1 SGHVS, CDR2 FNYEAQ. With V trimmed by 4 bases and J by 5 bases, 4 bases remained unmatched. For the CDR3, the DNA is TGTGCCAGCAGCTCACGACAGGGGCACAATGAGCAGTTCTTC. Translated, it gives CASSSRQGHNEQFF.

This clonotype has only a few counts. The gene calls are TRBV20-1 and TRBJ1-6, with D perhaps matching TRBD1 (5 bases). V dropped 0 bases and J dropped 7 bases, with 10 bases sitting between them. The V gene's germline CDR1 is DFQATT and CDR2 SNEGSKA (reference sequence). The CDR3 covers 14 residues. CDR3 loop: CSARDRVLNSPLHF. The CDR3 DNA follows: TGCAGTGCTAGAGACAGGGTTTTAAATTCACCCCTCCACTTT.